This TCR beta chain was observed in a study of beta chain features in type 1 diabetes. Expressed TCRB transcripts got sequenced, as all isolated RNA was reverse transcribed. TCRdb keeps only in-frame clones here, not all; method: immunoSEQ multiplex PCR. Of around 170,000 clones detected, approximately 9% appear once; the ten largest clones hold over 2%. The CDR3 runs 15 residues. V lost 5 bases to trimming and J lost 3 bases; unmatched junction nucleotides: 8. Germline V CDR1 and CDR2: LNHDA, SQIVND (reference sequence). The chain couples TRBV19 to TRBJ1-2; 8 nucleotides line up with TRBD1. Sequenced input: central memory CD4+ T cells from blood. This TCR came from a young woman in good health. CDR3 coding DNA: TGTGCCAGTAGTCTCCCTCAACAGGGGGACTATGGCTACACCTTC. It translates to CASSLPQQGDYGYTF.